This T cell receptor (beta chain) was captured in a study of T cell responses to AZD1222 COVID-19 vaccine. General observations from the study: Receipt of two AZD1222 doses was followed by a rise in Spike-specific TCR breadth and depth.

About this clone itself: The antigen remains undetermined.

Pooling of second doses given at about 4 or about 12 weeks was done. V was clipped by 5 bases and J by 1 base, with 11 bases between them. The CDR3 runs to 14 residues. Germline values: CDR1 KGHSH, CDR2 LQKENI. Only in-frame clones appear in the TCRdb table, and some are missing; sequencing was by immunoSEQ multiplex PCR. The data hold about 83,000 clones, with 80% to 90% observed a single time. The V and J genes are TRBV18 and TRBJ1-1, with D uncertain. The starting material was peripheral blood, obtained 28 days after the second AZD1222 dose. The receptor was isolated from an adult who received the AZD1222 COVID-19 vaccine. The DNA of the CDR3 is TGTGCCAGCTCAAGTGGGCGCGGGAACACTGAAGCTTTCTTT. This translates into CASSSGRGNTEAFF.